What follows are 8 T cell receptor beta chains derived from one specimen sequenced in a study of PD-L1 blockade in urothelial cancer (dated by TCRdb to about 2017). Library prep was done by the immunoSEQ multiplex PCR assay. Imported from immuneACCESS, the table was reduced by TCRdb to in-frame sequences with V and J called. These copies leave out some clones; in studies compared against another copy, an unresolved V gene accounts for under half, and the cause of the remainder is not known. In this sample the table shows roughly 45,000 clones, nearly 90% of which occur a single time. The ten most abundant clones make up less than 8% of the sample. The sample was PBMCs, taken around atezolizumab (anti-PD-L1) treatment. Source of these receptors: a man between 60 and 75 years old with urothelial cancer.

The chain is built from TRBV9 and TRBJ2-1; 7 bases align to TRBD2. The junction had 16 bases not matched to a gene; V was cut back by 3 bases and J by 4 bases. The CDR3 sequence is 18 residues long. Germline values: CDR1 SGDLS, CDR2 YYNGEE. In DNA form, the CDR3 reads TGTGCCAGCAGCGCAGAAGCCTCAATTAGCGGGCGGTACAATGAGCAGTTCTTC. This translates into CASSAEASISGRYNEQFF.

The CDR3 region has the DNA TGTGCCAGCAGCCCCCGTGGCCAGGATATGAACACTGAAGCTTTCTTT. Amino acid sequence: CASSPRGQDMNTEAFF. The rearrangement joins TRBV9 to TRBJ1-1, with D hard to call. Trimming left V 4 bases short and J 0 bases short, with 16 bases between. CDR3 length: 16 residues. Germline assignment: CDR1 SGDLS and CDR2 YYNGEE.

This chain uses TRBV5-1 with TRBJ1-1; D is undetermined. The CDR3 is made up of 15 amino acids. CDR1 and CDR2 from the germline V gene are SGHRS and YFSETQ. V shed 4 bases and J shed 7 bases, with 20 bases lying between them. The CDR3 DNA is TGCGCCAGCAGCCCCGATTGGGCGGGGAGTGGTGAAGCTTTCTTT. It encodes CASSPDWAGSGEAFF.

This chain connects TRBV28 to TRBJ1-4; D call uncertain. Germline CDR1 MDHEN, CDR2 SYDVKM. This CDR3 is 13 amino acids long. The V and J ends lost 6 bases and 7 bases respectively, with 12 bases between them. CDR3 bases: TGTGCCAGCAGCTTAATTAGCTTTGAAAAACTGTTTTTT. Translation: CASSLISFEKLFF.

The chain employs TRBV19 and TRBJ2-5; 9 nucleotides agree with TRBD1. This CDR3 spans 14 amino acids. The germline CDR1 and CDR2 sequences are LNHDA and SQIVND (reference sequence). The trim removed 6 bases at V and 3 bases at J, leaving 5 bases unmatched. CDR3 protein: CASSIGTGKETQYF. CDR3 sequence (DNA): TGTGCCAGTAGCATCGGGACAGGGAAAGAGACCCAGTACTTC. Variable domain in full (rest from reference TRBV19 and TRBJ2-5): DGGITQSPKYLFRKEGQNVTLSCEQNLNHDAMYWYRQDPGQGLRLIYYSQIVNDFQKGDIAEGYSVSREKKESFPLTVTSAQKNPTAFYLCASSIGTGKETQYFGPGTRLLVL.

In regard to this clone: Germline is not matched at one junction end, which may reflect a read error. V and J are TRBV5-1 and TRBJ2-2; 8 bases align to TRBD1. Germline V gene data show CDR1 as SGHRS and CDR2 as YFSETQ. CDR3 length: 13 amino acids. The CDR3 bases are TGCGCCAGCCGCCGGGACAGGTCCTCGGGAGCTGTTTTT. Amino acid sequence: CASRRDRSSGAVF.

The CDR3 region has the DNA TGTGCCAGCAGCGGACAGGCTGGGGCCAACGTCCTGACTTTC. The encoded protein is CASSGQAGANVLTF. The chain couples TRBV13 to TRBJ2-6; 7 nucleotides line up with TRBD1. Per the germline V gene, CDR1 is PRHDT and CDR2 is FYEKMQ (reference sequence). The V and J ends lost 5 bases and 2 bases, in that order; junction bases with no gene match: 0. CDR3 size: 14 residues.

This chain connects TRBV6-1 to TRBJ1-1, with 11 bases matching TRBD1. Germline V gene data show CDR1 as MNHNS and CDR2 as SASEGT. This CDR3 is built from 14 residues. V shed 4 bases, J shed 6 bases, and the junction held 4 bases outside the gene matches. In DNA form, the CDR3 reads TGTGCCAGCAGTGTGGGGACAGGGGGGGCTGAAGCTTTCTTT. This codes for CASSVGTGGAEAFF.